This T cell receptor (beta chain) is drawn from a study of response to subunit inactivated influenza vaccine. From the RT-PCR reads, TCRdb called clonotypes with MiXCR, one entry per CDR3 protein. The data contain 160,000 or so distinct CDR3 sequences, approximately 10% of them singletons. This clonotype was found many times. This CDR3 is 14 amino acids long. The ends were cut back, 1 base at V and 6 bases at J, with 9 bases in the middle. The chain employs TRBV12-3 or TRBV12-4 and TRBJ2-2; tentatively, D is TRBD1 (5 bases). Material: non-naive T cells sorted from PBMCs, obtained about 40 days after vaccination. The receptor was derived from a man between 50 and 59 years old who received an inactivated influenza vaccine. The CDR3: CASSLEGAPGELFF. CDR3 bases: TGTGCCAGCAGTTTAGAAGGGGCCCCCGGGGAGCTGTTTTTT.